The T cell receptor (beta chain) under discussion was sequenced for a study of T cells in narcolepsy. Study at large: Healthy controls were enrolled alongside patients with narcolepsy type 1 or type 2. Whole-study findings and limits: Blood of same and different patients, but not healthy controls, reportedly held recurring autoreactive clonotypes. Autoreactive HCRT-specific and TRIB2-specific clonotypes were marked in same-patient CSF-versus-blood CD4+ comparisons. No autoreactive T cell clone sequences appeared in some memory CD4+ repertoires.

About this clone: What it binds is not known.

Looked up from germline, CDR1 is SGHKS and CDR2 is YYEKEE (reference sequence). V lost 3 bases and J lost 1; bases outside the gene matches: 4. CDR3 length equals 15 residues. Profiled with immunoSEQ multiplex PCR; TCRdb holds only in-frame clones, not every one. Of some 17,000 clones in the sample, about nine tenths are singletons; the top ten hold roughly 0.75%. This TCR was sampled from a human donor in good health. Sequencing used memory (CD45RA-) CD4+ T cells from blood. V and J are TRBV5-5 and TRBJ1-1; 9 bases agree with TRBD1. CDR3 sequence reads: CASSSGQGGNTEAFF. The CDR3 region has the DNA TGTGCCAGCAGCTCGGGACAGGGCGGGAACACTGAAGCTTTCTTT. Together with reference TRBV5-5 and TRBJ1-1, the CDR3 gives the full variable domain: DAGVTQSPTHLIKTRGQQVTLRCSPISGHKSVSWYQQVLGQGPQFIFQYYEKEERGRGNFPDRFSARQFPNYSSELNVNALLLGDSALYLCASSSGQGGNTEAFFGQGTRLTVV.